The rows below give T cell receptor beta chains drawn from one sample of a study of cytomegalovirus exposure and HLA in healthy donors. Generated by immunoSEQ multiplex PCR, the TCRdb table keeps only in-frame clones and is missing some. The sample has approximately 180,000 clones; about 84% are singletons. The specimen sequenced was PBMCs. The receptors here all came from a woman aged 18-35 years in good health and CMV-seronegative. Each CDR3 is given with its conserved first and last residue.

TRBV30,TRBJ1-3,CAWSDPPESSGNTIYF
TRBV4-2,TRBJ2-7,CASSQDSQGAYEQYF
TRBV7-2,TRBJ1-3,CASSPSPSNTIYF
TRBV4-1,TRBJ2-1,CASSQDLELAGGIPYNEQFF
TRBV5-1,TRBJ1-1,CASSLRDMNTEAFF
TRBV4-1,TRBJ1-1,CASSQDQTGTRTEAFF
TRBV5-1,TRBJ1-4,CASSLYGDEKLFF
TRBV7-8,TRBJ2-7,CASSTDRVVNEQYF
TRBV7-9,TRBJ2-3,CASSQPGLERNTQYF
TRBV6-5,TRBJ1-1,CASILQGTLMAFF
TRBV10-3,TRBJ2-3,CAMILAGGHTDTQYF
TRBV27,TRBJ1-1,CASSFRPSARATEAFF
TRBV6-6,TRBJ1-4,CASSYSSSRGEKLFF
TRBV27,TRBJ2-1,CASSAGDTRQFF
TRBV29-1,TRBJ2-5,CSVESGGGFGETQYF
TRBV11-3,TRBJ2-1,CASSPGGGYEQFF
TRBV7-8,TRBJ2-3,CASSARFGSGASTDTQYF
TRBV29-1,TRBJ1-1,CSVERVANTEAFF
TRBV27,TRBJ1-1,CASGSAGTGRREAFF
TRBV6-4,TRBJ1-1,CASSDSAGTGDTEAFF
TRBV15,TRBJ2-7,CATSREGTGFVQYF
TRBV5-1,TRBJ1-4,CASSLATGKNEKLFF
TRBV5-5,TRBJ1-6,CASSPGAGWDSPLHF
TRBV5-1,TRBJ1-3,CASSTRPNADTIYF